The sequence of this T cell receptor (beta chain) was determined in a study of blood T cell repertoires in COVID-19 (TCRdb year 2020). Turning to the overall study: ImmuneRACE Cohort 3 recovered participants were defined by two consecutive negative NP/OP PCR tests, healthcare professional clearance, or symptom resolution. Collaborator samples came from the United States, Italy and Spain and covered acute and convalescent phases of COVID-19. The material from the prospective study consisted of cDNA or gDNA derived from T cells, B-cell-depleted T cells, or PBMCs. Deeply sampled blood TCRbeta repertoires from subjects exposed to, actively infected with, or recovered from COVID-19 were included in the dataset. The repertoires were released in a freely available public database intended as a resource for research on the immune response to SARS-CoV-2. The samples were drawn from two sources: the first 160 participants of the ongoing ImmuneRACE study, and about 1,300 subjects contributed by 6 global collaborators. A de-identified subject ID, COVID-19 status, age in years and sex were almost always included in the sample metadata. HLA class I and class II types, where available, came from metadata supplied by the sample provider rather than from assay-based typing.

In the prospective study, participants were roughly 18 to 100 years old, resided in 20 to 30 geographic areas of the United States, and were enrolled through a virtual design. Cohort assignment in the prospective study relied on participant-reported clinical history from a screening survey and a study questionnaire. Each participant in the prospective study had whole blood, serum and a nasopharyngeal or oropharyngeal swab collected by mobile phlebotomists. Participants in the prospective study had the option to provide additional blood draws and questionnaires over a 2-month period. Prospective study blood samples were shipped either frozen or at room temperature before DNA extraction. TCRbeta CDR3 regions were amplified from genomic DNA using the immunoSEQ Assay, a bias-controlled multiplex PCR. Turning to the authors' computational methods: The number of nucleated cells in each sample was estimated by amplification of reference gene primers within the assay. Sequence reads were collapsed and filtered to measure the absolute abundance of every unique TCRbeta CDR3 rearrangement. Productive Simpson clonality was computed per sample as the square root of Simpson's diversity index over productive rearrangements. Not all clones reach the TCRdb copy of this immuneACCESS table, which keeps in-frame sequences only. Checked studies attribute under half of the gap to unresolved V genes and leave the rest unexplained. Clone size and V and J calls were adopted from that table, with D and trimming inferred from the DNA. The sample table shows approximately 150,000 clones, and 79% are seen once. The top ten clones comprise around 20% of the sample.

A few counts support this clone. This receptor's antigen is unknown. Base qualities are missing; no much larger clone stands one base away. On the study overall, not on this receptor specifically: The quantity of clinical and demographic metadata differed by source and by participant and was supplied without curation.

The sample was PBMCs or T cells enriched from blood (not recorded which). This clonotype originated in a woman aged 70-85 years in a cohort exposed to, infected with or recovered from COVID-19 (not recorded which).

The DNA sequence is as follows: TGTGCCATCACCGCGAAAGGATTACTAAATTCACCCCTCCACTTT. Its translation reads: CAITAKGLLNSPLHF. The sequence is built from TRBV10-3 and TRBJ1-6, with the D gene uncertain. Per the germline V gene, ENHRY is the CDR1 and SYGVKD is the CDR2. The CDR3 measures 15 amino acids from cysteine to phenylalanine. CDR3 DNA only is kept here, 45 bases in frame from base 1. Trimming at the junction amounts to 7 bases on V and 7 bases on J, and the germline ends lie 17 bases apart.